The T cell receptor beta chain under discussion was sequenced for a study of blood T cell repertoires in COVID-19. Study-wide context: The cDNA or gDNA used as material had been derived from T cells, B-cell-depleted T cells, or PBMCs.

This clone showed up just a few times. Data came from immunoSEQ multiplex PCR; TCRdb stores just in-frame clones and leaves some out. The sample lists fewer than 120,000 clones, 60% to 80% occurring once. The sequencing input was peripheral blood. The TCR was taken from a woman older than 75 with active or convalescent COVID-19.

The CDR3: CASSVAVGGHYEQYF. The CDR3 DNA is TGTGCCAGCAGCGTAGCAGTGGGAGGCCACTACGAGCAGTACTTC. The chain combines TRBV9 with TRBJ2-7; D perhaps matches TRBD2 (6 bases). This CDR3 has 15 amino acids. With 0 bases removed from V and 3 bases from J, the gap between germline ends came to 13 bases. CDR1 SGDLS and CDR2 YYNGEE come from the germline V gene.